Sequencing of this TCR beta chain was carried out in a study of blood T cell repertoires in COVID-19. There are 15 residues in the CDR3. Unmatched junction bases numbered 10, after V lost 5 bases and J lost 4 bases. CDR1 and CDR2 (germline): SGHAT, FQNNGV. Sequencing used immunoSEQ multiplex PCR; TCRdb keeps in-frame clones, though not all of them. The sample consists of about 53,000 clones, roughly 89% of them appearing once. This TCR derives from a man aged 50 to 60 with acute or convalescent COVID-19. The chain links TRBV11-2 to TRBJ1-2, with 7 bases matching TRBD1. Sequencing was done on a sample of peripheral blood. CDR3 sequence: CASSRSQGFGYGYTF. The CDR3, as DNA: TGTGCCAGCAGCCGTTCACAGGGGTTCGGCTATGGCTACACCTTC.